The sequence of this T cell receptor beta chain was determined in a study of Graves' ophthalmopathy and Graves' hyperthyroidism. Whole-study context: Peripheral blood collection took place at initial diagnosis, before any treatment. Study-level points and caveats: Most expanded clonotypes in thyroid above 0.001 frequency also showed up in blood. Ophthalmopathy progression predictions by the model showed approximately 75% specificity and about 68% sensitivity.

Lactation, pregnancy, uncontrolled infections and other autoimmune diseases were all grounds for excluding patients. V dropped 4 bases and J dropped 6 bases, with 27 bases sitting between them. CDR3 size: 18 residues. The V gene's germline CDR1 is SGHAT and CDR2 FQNNGV. Amplification of the TCR beta CDR3 regions used RNA transcripts (as template). Scientists carried out first-round RT-PCR using HTBI primers and then a second-round multiplex PCR. TCRdb independently ran MiXCR on the multiplex PCR reads; one entry per CDR3 protein. Among some 25,000 distinct CDR3 sequences listed, 45% to 60% were seen once. Regarding this clonotype: The target antigen is unknown.

This chain uses TRBV11-2 with TRBJ1-1, with D maybe TRBD1 (6 bases). Input material: peripheral blood. The receptor comes from an adult woman with stable Graves' hyperthyroidism. The CDR3 loop is CASSSKLAGARLGAEAFF. The CDR3 nucleotides are TGTGCCAGCAGCTCCAAATTAGCGGGGGCTCGTCTAGGGGCTGAAGCTTTCTTT.